The 12 T cell receptor beta chains below come from one sample, sequenced in a study of immune evolution from preneoplasia to lung adenocarcinoma. Assay used: immunoSEQ multiplex PCR; TCRdb lists only in-frame clones, some missing. The sample carries 6,000 to 6,500 clones, about four fifths recorded once. Material: FFPE adjacent normal lung tissue. These receptors all stem from a donor older than 65 with lung adenocarcinoma.

The sample holds a few counts of this clone. The genes are TRBV9 and TRBJ1-1; 8 positions agree with TRBD1. Trimming removed 0 bases from V and 3 bases from J; junction bases left unmatched: 4. This CDR3 has 15 amino acids. The germline gives CDR1 SGDLS, CDR2 YYNGEE. Here the CDR3 DNA reads TGTGCCAGCAGCGTAGCTATGACAGGGGACACTGAAGCTTTCTTT. It translates to CASSVAMTGDTEAFF.

The chain employs TRBV20-1 and TRBJ2-3; perhaps TRBD2 as D (6 bases). This CDR3 is 10 amino acids long. Germline lookup yields CDR1 DFQATT and CDR2 SNEGSKA (reference sequence). Trimming took off 6 bases at V and 11 bases at J, with 12 bases between the two ends. CDR3 coding DNA: TGCAGTGCCGGTCAAGCGGGGCAGTATTTT. Translating gives CSAGQAGQYF.

This rearrangement joins TRBV4-1 to TRBJ2-3, with 8 bases lining up with TRBD1. CDR3 length equals 16 residues. The V gene end was trimmed by 0 bases and the J gene end by 2 bases; junction bases not matched to a gene: 4. From germline, CDR1 is MGHRA and CDR2 YSYEKL. The CDR3 nucleotides are TGCGCCAGCAGCCAAGATACGGGACAGGCCACAGATACGCAGTATTTT. Amino acid sequence: CASSQDTGQATDTQYF.

This chain joins TRBV2 and TRBJ1-2, with TRBD1 matching over 9 bases. The junction had 8 bases not matched to a gene; V was cut back by 5 bases and J by 4 bases. This CDR3 spans 15 amino acids. Germline CDR1 reads SNHLY; CDR2 reads FYNNEI. The DNA of the CDR3 is TGTGCCAGCAGTCTATTACAGGGGGCTGGCTATGGCTACACCTTC. Amino acid sequence: CASSLLQGAGYGYTF. The full variable domain, rest sourced from reference TRBV2 and TRBJ1-2, is EPEVTQTPSHQVTQMGQEVILRCVPISNHLYFYWYRQILGQKVEFLVSFYNNEISEKSEIFDDQFSVERPDGSNFTLKIRSTKLEDSAMYFCASSLLQGAGYGYTFGSGTRLTVV.

This chain uses TRBV18 with TRBJ2-7; TRBD2 is a possible D gene (5 bases). The CDR3 totals 14 residues. The ends were cut back, 2 bases at V and 0 bases at J, with 8 bases in the middle. The germline V gene encodes CDR1 KGHSH and CDR2 LQKENI. This CDR3 is CASSPGSTSYEQYF. The DNA of the CDR3 is TGTGCCAGCTCACCAGGGAGTACCTCCTACGAGCAGTACTTC. The whole variable domain, filled in from reference TRBV18 and TRBJ2-7, reads NAGVMQNPRHLVRRRGQEARLRCSPMKGHSHVYWYRQLPEEGLKFMVYLQKENIIDESGMPKERFSAEFPKEGPSILRIQQVVRGDSAAYFCASSPGSTSYEQYFGPGTRLTVT.

In DNA, the CDR3 is TGTGCCAGCAGTGAAGGACCCAGGCCCCAGCATTTT. It is translated as CASSEGPRPQHF. This chain connects TRBV6-1 to TRBJ1-5; D is uncertain. This CDR3 has 12 residues. The V and J ends lost 1 base and 9 bases respectively, with 7 bases between them. Germline CDR1 reads MNHNS; CDR2 reads SASEGT.

This clone was counted once. The V and J genes are TRBV6-1 and TRBJ1-2; TRBD1 matches at 7 bases. The CDR3 has 14 amino acids. The V gene's germline CDR1 is MNHNS and CDR2 SASEGT. V was clipped by 3 bases and J by 4 bases; unmatched bases: 5. Here the CDR3 DNA reads TGTGCCAGCAGTGAGTTGGACAGGACCTATGGCTACACCTTC. Translated: CASSELDRTYGYTF.

This clone was recorded only once. The chain employs TRBV28 and TRBJ1-2; the D gene is possibly TRBD1 (6 bases). V was clipped by 7 bases and J by 7 bases, with 19 bases between them. The CDR3 has 14 amino acids. CDR1 is MDHEN, CDR2 SYDVKM, per germline. For the CDR3, the DNA is TGTGCCAGCATCTTGGGGCAGGGGACTTTTGGCTACACCTTC. Its translation is CASILGQGTFGYTF.

The genes are TRBV9 and TRBJ1-1, with a possible D match to TRBD1 (6 bases). This CDR3 is 11 amino acids long. Germline CDR1 and CDR2: SGDLS and YYNGEE. V lost 3 bases and J 11 bases, leaving 11 bases between the germline ends. CDR3 nucleotides: TGTGCCAGCAGCGACCAGGGGAGGGCTTTCTTT. Translated, it gives CASSDQGRAFF. Full variable domain (missing parts from reference TRBV9 and TRBJ1-1): DSGVTQTPKHLITATGQRVTLRCSPRSGDLSVYWYQQSLDQGLQFLIQYYNGEERAKGNILERFSAQQFPDLHSELNLSSLELGDSALYFCASSDQGRAFFGQGTRLTVV.

This clone occurred a few times. V and J are TRBV11-2 and TRBJ2-2; D uncertain. Looked up from germline, CDR1 is SGHAT and CDR2 is FQNNGV. Trimming removed 1 base from V and 4 bases from J, with 7 bases in between. This CDR3 contains 14 residues. Here the CDR3 reads CASSLVGLTGELFF. The CDR3 DNA follows: TGTGCCAGCAGCTTAGTAGGCCTCACCGGGGAGCTGTTTTTT.

This chain links TRBV27 with TRBJ2-1; tentative D call: TRBD1 (5 bases). The CDR3 runs to 13 residues. V was cut by 6 bases and J by 8 bases, with 14 bases left in between. Germline CDR1 MNHEY, CDR2 SMNVEV (reference sequence). In DNA form, the CDR3 reads TGTGCCAGCAGCCTATCTTGGGGCGATGAGCAGTTCTTC. It specifies CASSLSWGDEQFF.

This chain links TRBV27 with TRBJ1-1; 9 bases agree with TRBD1. V shed 6 bases and J 14 bases; nucleotides not matched to a gene: 7. The CDR3 runs to 11 residues. Germline V CDR1 and CDR2: MNHEY, SMNVEV (reference sequence). The CDR3, as DNA: TGTGCCAGCAGCCGGACAGGGGTTGTGTTCTTT. Its protein product is CASSRTGVVFF.